The 14 T cell receptor beta chains reported below all come from one sample, sequenced in a study of T cell responses to AZD1222 COVID-19 vaccine. Here immunoSEQ multiplex PCR was the method, and the copy in TCRdb shows in-frame clones only, minus some. Among fewer than 150,000 clones listed, 93% were seen once. Sequenced here: peripheral blood, sampled on day 0 of AZD1222 vaccination. These receptors all stem from an adult in good health.

This chain connects TRBV27 to TRBJ2-7; D possibly corresponds to TRBD2 (6 bases). Germline CDR1 and CDR2: MNHEY and SMNVEV (reference sequence). The ends were cut back, 3 bases at V and 1 base at J, with 13 bases in the middle. CDR3 size: 15 residues. For the CDR3, the DNA is TGTGCCAGCAGTTTGAGGGGAGGACGTTCCTACGAGCAGTACTTC. This gives the protein CASSLRGGRSYEQYF.

The gene calls are TRBV30 and TRBJ1-2; TRBD1 aligns across 8 bases. This CDR3 has 15 amino acids. Per germline, CDR1 GTSNPN and CDR2 SVGIG (reference sequence). V was pared by 2 bases and J by 2 bases, with 7 bases of the junction left unmatched. The CDR3 loop is CAWSSGQGANYGYTF. The CDR3 DNA follows: TGTGCCTGGAGTTCGGGGCAGGGGGCCAACTATGGCTACACCTTC.

The gene calls are TRBV3-1 (or the pseudogene TRBV3-2) and TRBJ1-2, with D unresolved. CDR1 is LGHDT, CDR2 YNNKEL, per germline (reference sequence). The CDR3 spans 15 residues. V lost 1 base to trimming and J lost 6 bases, with 15 bases between them. Here the CDR3 reads CASSQVNGITDGYTF. In DNA form, the CDR3 reads TGTGCCAGCAGCCAAGTGAACGGAATTACGGATGGCTACACCTTC.

This chain links TRBV28 with TRBJ1-5; perhaps TRBD1 as D (5 bases). From germline, CDR1 is MDHEN and CDR2 SYDVKM. The V and J ends lost 7 bases and 4 bases respectively, with 14 bases between them. The CDR3 has 14 amino acids. The CDR3 loop reads CASTPGDGNQPQHF. The CDR3 bases are TGTGCCAGCACGCCGGGGGATGGAAATCAGCCCCAGCATTTT.

The V gene is TRBV27, the J gene TRBJ1-5; tentative D call: TRBD1 (5 bases). Germline V lookup: CDR1 MNHEY, CDR2 SMNVEV (reference sequence). Trimming cost V 5 bases and J 9 bases, with 14 bases left between them. The CDR3 is 13 residues long. The CDR3 region is CASSPSREWPQHF. The CDR3 DNA reads as TGTGCCAGCAGTCCCAGCAGGGAGTGGCCCCAGCATTTT.

The V call is TRBV4-1, the J call TRBJ2-7; maybe TRBD2 (6 bases). V was cut by 1 base and J by 4 bases, with 11 bases left in between. The CDR3 totals 14 residues. From germline, CDR1 is MGHRA and CDR2 YSYEKL. The CDR3 coding sequence is TGCGCCAGCAGCCAAGCCCGCGGGGCTTACGAGCAGTACTTC. Amino acid sequence: CASSQARGAYEQYF.

This rearrangement joins TRBV18 to TRBJ1-1, with TRBD1 identical over 9 bases. CDR3 length equals 15 residues. V lost 0 bases to trimming and J lost 8 bases; unmatched junction nucleotides: 7. Germline-derived CDR1 and CDR2 are KGHSH and LQKENI. Here the CDR3 reads CASSPPSYRGREAFF. CDR3 DNA: TGTGCCAGCTCACCACCGAGTTACAGGGGGCGCGAAGCTTTCTTT.

A remark on this clone: In the same sample, other DNA sequences code for this CDR3. The chain couples TRBV3-1 (or the pseudogene TRBV3-2) to TRBJ1-1; a possible D gene is TRBD1 (5 bases). V lost 1 base and J lost 5, with 5 bases in between. The CDR3 consists of 12 residues. The germline CDR1 and CDR2 sequences are LGHDT and YNNKEL (reference sequence). The CDR3 coding sequence is TGTGCCAGCAGCCAAGGGGGGACTGAAGCTTTCTTT. The encoded protein is CASSQGGTEAFF.

The chain is built from TRBV27 and TRBJ1-5; no definite D call. The CDR3 contains 14 residues. The V end was cut by 2 bases, the J end by 4 bases, with 9 bases between. Germline assignment: CDR1 MNHEY and CDR2 SMNVEV (reference sequence). The CDR3 sequence: CASSLRNGNQPQHF. Here the CDR3 DNA reads TGTGCCAGCAGTTTAAGGAACGGGAATCAGCCCCAGCATTTT.

CDR3 sequence: CASSLRTGRFNEQFF. The CDR3 DNA reads TGTGCCAGCAGCTTAAGAACAGGGAGGTTCAATGAGCAGTTCTTC. V and J are TRBV11-2 and TRBJ2-1; the D call may be TRBD1 or TRBD2 (6 bases each). Germline loops: CDR1 SGHAT, CDR2 FQNNGV. The CDR3 loop spans 15 amino acids. Between the trimmed V and J ends, which lost 2 bases and 6 bases, there was a span of 14 bases. The whole variable domain, filled in from reference TRBV11-2 and TRBJ2-1, reads EAGVAQSPRYKIIEKRQSVAFWCNPISGHATLYWYQQILGQGPKLLIQFQNNGVVDDSQLPKDRFSAERLKGVDSTLKIQPAKLEDSAVYLCASSLRTGRFNEQFFGPGTRLTVL.

The V gene is TRBV6-6, the J gene TRBJ1-1; D is unresolved. This CDR3 spans 12 amino acids. The V end was cut by 0 bases, the J end by 6 bases, with 5 bases between. Germline values: CDR1 MNHNY, CDR2 SVGAGI (reference sequence). CDR3 residues: CASSYSLSEAFF. CDR3 in DNA: TGTGCCAGCAGTTACTCGTTATCTGAAGCTTTCTTT.

The chain has TRBV2 and TRBJ1-1, with D possibly being TRBD1 (6 bases). CDR1 and CDR2 from the germline V gene are SNHLY and FYNNEI. Trimming shortened V by 5 bases and J by 1 base, and 11 bases separated the two germline ends. CDR3 length equals 14 residues. The CDR3, as DNA: TGTGCCAGCAGTCGACAGGACACGAACACTGAAGCTTTCTTT. As protein: CASSRQDTNTEAFF.

V usage is TRBV30 and J usage is TRBJ1-3; D is uncertain. Trimming removed 0 bases from V and 2 bases from J, with 8 bases in between. The germline gives CDR1 GTSNPN, CDR2 SVGIG (reference sequence). CDR3 length: 14 amino acids. The CDR3 reads CAWSVSRAGNTIYF. The CDR3 DNA follows: TGTGCCTGGAGTGTATCACGGGCTGGAAACACCATATATTTT.

The rearrangement links TRBV6-5 to TRBJ1-2; tentative D call: TRBD1 (5 bases). V shed 7 bases and J shed 4 bases, with 19 bases lying between them. The CDR3 is 15 residues long. Germline lookup yields CDR1 MNHEY and CDR2 SVGAGI. CDR3 amino acids: CASIAGRAYLYGYTF. CDR3 nucleotide sequence: TGTGCCAGCATTGCAGGGCGGGCTTACCTCTATGGCTACACCTTC.